The rows below give T cell receptor beta chains drawn from one sample of a study of PD-1 blockade in classical Hodgkin lymphoma. Here immunoSEQ multiplex PCR was the method, and the copy in TCRdb shows in-frame clones only, minus some. The sample has about 4,200 clones, 67% seen once. The sequencing here drew on peripheral blood mononuclear cells (PBMCs), taken before the fourth cycle of nivolumab. These receptors originate from a human donor with classical Hodgkin lymphoma. CDR3s include the opening cysteine and the closing phenylalanine or tryptophan. Each record gives: V gene, D gene, J gene, clone size, CDR3 protein, CDR3 DNA. D genes are given only for firm matches. Size is stated for part of the rows, as once, few or many counts, or as a class when the clone is expanded.

TRBV9	.	TRBJ1-3	large	CASSVAGNSGNTIYF	TGTGCCAGCAGCGTAGCAGGGAACTCTGGAAACACCATATATTTT
TRBV6-1	.	TRBJ2-7	.	CASGREHQEQYF	TGTGCCAGCGGCCGGGAGCATCAGGAGCAGTACTTC
TRBV19	TRBD2	TRBJ2-1	.	CASSIGSGGEPSYNEQFF	TGTGCCAGTAGTATAGGTAGCGGGGGTGAACCGAGCTACAATGAGCAGTTCTTC
TRBV15	TRBD1	TRBJ2-4	.	CATSREQGFQYF	TGTGCCACCAGCAGAGAACAGGGGTTTCAGTACTTC
TRBV9	.	TRBJ2-3	.	CASSASTDTQYF	TGTGCCAGCAGCGCGAGCACAGATACGCAGTATTTT
TRBV28	TRBD1	TRBJ2-7	.	CASSSSAETGGSYEQYF	TGTGCCAGCAGTTCGTCTGCGGAAACAGGGGGCTCCTACGAGCAGTACTTC
TRBV7-2	TRBD2	TRBJ2-7	few	CASSLVGGRGEQYF	TGTGCCAGCAGCTTAGTGGGCGGGAGAGGCGAGCAGTACTTC
TRBV5-4	TRBD2	TRBJ2-1	.	CASRPGLAGGPYNEQFF	TGTGCCAGCAGGCCCGGACTAGCGGGAGGACCCTACAATGAGCAGTTCTTC
TRBV7-9	TRBD2	TRBJ2-7	.	CASSLGLAGTYEQYF	TGTGCCAGCAGCTTAGGGCTAGCGGGAACCTACGAGCAGTACTTC
TRBV7-2	TRBD2	TRBJ2-3	few	CASSLAASGINAQYF	TGTGCCAGCAGCTTAGCGGCTAGCGGGATAAATGCGCAGTATTTT
TRBV9	.	TRBJ1-4	medium-sized	CASSVQGRMDEKLFF	TGTGCCAGCAGCGTGCAGGGGAGGATGGATGAAAAACTGTTTTTT
TRBV5-4	TRBD2	TRBJ2-1	.	CASSLGTSDYNEQFF	TGTGCCAGCAGCTTGGGGACTAGCGACTACAATGAGCAGTTCTTC
TRBV2	TRBD1	TRBJ2-2	medium-sized	CASMTGVRNTGELFF	TGTGCCAGCATGACAGGGGTGAGGAACACCGGGGAGCTGTTTTTT
TRBV7-6	.	TRBJ2-1	.	CASSPPWALEAGSYNEQFF	TGTGCCAGCAGCCCACCCTGGGCTCTAGAGGCAGGTTCCTACAATGAGCAGTTCTTC
TRBV9	.	TRBJ2-3	medium-sized	CASSVLASSTDTQYF	TGTGCCAGCAGCGTACTAGCGAGCAGCACAGATACGCAGTATTTT
TRBV2	.	TRBJ1-6	.	CASSQQGRNSPLHF	TGTGCCAGCTCCCAACAGGGTCGGAATTCACCCCTCCACTTT
TRBV2	TRBD1	TRBJ2-1	.	CASSADRGFSNEQFF	TGTGCCAGCAGTGCCGACAGGGGGTTTTCCAATGAGCAGTTCTTC
TRBV5-1	.	TRBJ2-3	.	CASSPFGDTQYF	TGCGCCAGCAGTCCGTTCGGAGATACGCAGTATTTT
TRBV28	.	TRBJ1-2	.	CASSSASFPANYGYTF	TGTGCCAGCAGTTCCGCCTCGTTCCCAGCTAACTATGGCTACACCTTC
TRBV10-3	.	TRBJ2-3	.	CAISVGYGGSTKWGTDTQYF	TGTGCCATCAGTGTGGGGTACGGAGGATCGACCAAATGGGGCACAGATACGCAGTATTTT
TRBV27	TRBD2	TRBJ2-3	.	CASTGLASLDTQYF	TGTGCCAGCACGGGACTAGCGTCCCTCGATACGCAGTATTTT
TRBV10-3	TRBD1	TRBJ2-1	medium-sized	CASSPGQSYNEQFF	TGTGCCTCCTCCCCGGGACAGAGCTACAATGAGCAGTTCTTC
TRBV9	.	TRBJ2-7	.	CASSVAGTGSSYEQYF	TGTGCCAGCAGCGTAGCTGGAACAGGGAGCTCCTACGAGCAGTACTTC
TRBV5-4	TRBD2	TRBJ2-6	once	CASSTGTSGTGANVLTF	TGTGCCAGCAGCACTGGGACTAGCGGGACTGGGGCCAACGTCCTGACTTTC
TRBV7-2	.	TRBJ2-7	.	CASSFTDIWPRDEQYF	TGTGCCAGCAGCTTCACAGATATTTGGCCCCGCGACGAGCAGTACTTC
TRBV10-3	.	TRBJ1-2	.	CASSFRQADHYGYTF	TGTGCCAGCAGTTTCCGACAGGCCGATCACTATGGCTACACCTTC
TRBV5-5	.	TRBJ2-1	.	CASNLLGGLDNEQFF	TGTGCCAGCAACCTGTTAGGGGGTCTCGACAATGAGCAGTTCTTC
TRBV9	TRBD2	TRBJ2-1	few	CASSTGLAVYNEQFF	TGTGCCAGCAGCACGGGACTAGCGGTATACAATGAGCAGTTCTTC
TRBV6-5	TRBD1	TRBJ1-2	few	CASSRDRAPYGYTF	TGTGCCAGCAGCCGGGACAGGGCTCCCTATGGCTACACCTTC
TRBV7-7	.	TRBJ2-3	.	CASSLAPTDTQYF	TGTGCTAGCAGCTTAGCTCCCACAGATACGCAGTATTTT
TRBV27	.	TRBJ2-1	.	CASIPRYNEQFF	TGTGCCAGCATCCCCCGCTACAATGAGCAGTTCTTC
TRBV5-4	TRBD2	TRBJ2-2	.	CASSLTSADTGELFF	TGTGCCAGCAGCTTGACTAGCGCGGACACCGGGGAGCTGTTTTTT
TRBV28	.	TRBJ2-6	.	CASSFGESGANVLTF	TGTGCCAGCAGTTTTGGAGAGTCCGGGGCCAACGTCCTGACTTTC
TRBV7-2	.	TRBJ1-6	once	CASSLGQGYRSPLHF	TGTGCCAGCAGCTTAGGGCAGGGCTATAGATCACCCCTCCACTTT
TRBV6-6	.	TRBJ1-1	.	CASTLTQAMNTEAFF	TGTGCCAGCACTCTAACACAGGCCATGAACACTGAAGCTTTCTTT
TRBV28	.	TRBJ1-6	.	CASSLDAPVLGQRPLHF	TGTGCCAGCAGTTTAGACGCCCCTGTTCTAGGACAAAGGCCCCTCCACTTT
TRBV10-3	TRBD1	TRBJ1-5	.	CAISDLPHRQGRNQPQHF	TGTGCCATCAGTGACCTACCTCATCGACAGGGACGGAATCAGCCCCAGCATTTT
TRBV4-2	.	TRBJ1-4	few	CASSQVGRDEKLFF	TGTGCCAGCAGCCAAGTGGGTAGGGATGAAAAACTGTTTTTT
TRBV5-4	.	TRBJ2-5	.	CASSLRTGETQYF	TGTGCCAGCAGCTTGCGCACAGGAGAGACCCAGTACTTC
TRBV6-7	.	TRBJ2-3	.	CASSYSKVDRTDTQYF	TGTGCCAGCAGTTACTCGAAGGTTGATAGGACAGATACGCAGTATTTT
TRBV9	.	TRBJ2-7	few	CASSVLGRYADEQYF	TGTGCCAGCAGTGTCCTGGGACGTTATGCGGACGAGCAGTACTTC
TRBV7-6	TRBD1	TRBJ2-1	.	CASSSGQGFANEQFF	TGTGCCAGCAGCTCGGGACAGGGATTCGCGAATGAGCAGTTCTTC
TRBV28	.	TRBJ2-7	.	CASSLHYEQYF	TGTGCCAGCAGTTTACACTACGAGCAGTACTTC
TRBV7-2	.	TRBJ2-3	.	CASTLVGRSTDTQYF	TGTGCCAGCACCTTAGTGGGAAGAAGCACAGATACGCAGTATTTT